Detailed here is one TCR beta chain. This clonotype was recorded a few times. There is no known antigen for this receptor. Without the conserved terminal phenylalanine or tryptophan, this CDR3 likely stems from a read error. Every patient had bone marrow sampled at the time of active disease. Ficoll-Hypaque density gradient centrifugation was used to isolate bone marrow mononuclear cells. Myeloma plasma cells were removed and CD138-negative cells were collected by negative selection after labeling with CD138 magnetic microbeads on a MACS separator. Purity of the isolated cells was checked by flow cytometry on an Attune NxT using CD138 antibodies. TRIzol reagent was used to extract total RNA, which was then quantified with a NanoDrop spectrophotometer. Paired RNA-seq and IR-seq were performed on the CD138-negative bone marrow sample of each patient. The data stem from a study of read filtering for tumor transcriptome and immune sequencing (TCRdb year 2020). At the level of the whole study: The cohort had 17 male and approximately 13 female patients with a mean age of roughly 70 years, ranging from roughly 45 to 80. TCR repertoires obtained by targeted immune repertoire sequencing and by bulk whole-transcriptome sequencing performed on the same bone marrow samples were compared. A main aim was a read-filtering strategy for immune repertoire data, specifically whether clonotypes supported by a single read should be removed. After DNase treatment, whole-transcriptome libraries were prepared with the TruSeq RNA Access Library Prep Kit. Per sample, about 3.5 to 11 million TCR-region mapped reads were obtained with IR-seq, compared with only roughly 80 to 1,300 with RNA-seq. Under revised international staging, about eight patients fell into R-ISS I, around 15 into R-ISS II and more than five into R-ISS III. General findings and caveats noted by the study authors: The sorted CD138-negative fraction was composed of a mixed bone marrow immune population rather than of purified T cells. In IR-seq, single-read clonotypes were 80% to 90% of clonotypes but approximately 4% of total reads; in RNA-seq they were approximately 73% of clonotypes and about 40% of reads. The correlation between IR-seq and RNA-seq shared clonotype proportions rose when single-read clonotypes were removed. IR-seq captured clonotypes at much higher depth and more reliably than RNA-seq, and smaller IR-seq throughput sufficed to identify most shared clonotypes.

V gives up 8 bases and J gives up 0 bases, and the segment between their germline ends measures 10 bases. The CDR3 contains 13 residues when both ends are counted. CDR3 DNA is the only sequence kept; it has 39 bases, read in frame from the first base. Via the germline V gene, CDR1 is MDHEN and CDR2 SYDVKM. TCR libraries were built from 400 ng RNA with the Immunoverse kit, using molecular barcoded adaptors covering alpha/delta and beta/gamma chains. TCR library preparation used the same RNA that went into transcriptome sequencing. Sequencing of TCR libraries was carried out on an Illumina HiSeq 4000 with 2 x 150 cycles. The paper's data handling went like this. Using MiXCR, which included quality filtering and error correction, TCR reads were aligned to human V, D, J and C references and then assembled into CDR3 clonotypes. Clonotype counts and gene usage diversity were analyzed with the tcR package in R. For inspection of raw mapping reads, RNA-seq reads were mapped by STAR aligner version 2.5.3a onto GRCh37 of the human genome. To test how sequencing depth affected the clonotypes detected, IR-seq fastq files were randomly downsampled with Seqtk 1.3. Using fastp at Q25 and MiXCR, TCRdb reprocessed the public reads and kept productive beta chains. Every distinct CDR3 protein forms one entry, paired with its most common genes and DNA. The V and J calls reflect TCRdb's pipeline rather than the authors' work. The sample table lists roughly 90,000 distinct CDR3 sequences, approximately 13% of them with a count of one. The ten largest clones add up to 15% of the sample.

The TCR was taken from a donor at least 40 years old with multiple myeloma. Recombination linked TRBV28 to TRBJ1-1, with the D gene not confidently named. The sample consisted of a population of CD138-negative cells sorted from bone marrow. In light of the paper, this sample's cell subset or site label describes: bone marrow mononuclear cells depleted of CD138+ plasma/myeloma cells by negative magnetic selection. The DNA reads as follows: TGTGCCAGCGGGGATTATTTGAACACTGAAGCTTTCCTT. Translated, it gives CASGDYLNTEAFL.